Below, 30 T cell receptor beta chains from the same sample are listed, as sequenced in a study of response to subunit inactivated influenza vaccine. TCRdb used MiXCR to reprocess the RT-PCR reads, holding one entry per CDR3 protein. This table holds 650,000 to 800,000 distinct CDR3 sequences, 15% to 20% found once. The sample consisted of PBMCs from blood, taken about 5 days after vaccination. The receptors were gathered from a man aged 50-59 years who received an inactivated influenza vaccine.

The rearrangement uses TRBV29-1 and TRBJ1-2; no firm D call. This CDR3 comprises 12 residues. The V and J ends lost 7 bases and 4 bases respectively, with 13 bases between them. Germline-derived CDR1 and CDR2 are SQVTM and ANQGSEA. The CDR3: CSAVEDLYGYTF. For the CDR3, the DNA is TGCAGCGCCGTAGAAGACCTCTATGGCTACACCTTC.

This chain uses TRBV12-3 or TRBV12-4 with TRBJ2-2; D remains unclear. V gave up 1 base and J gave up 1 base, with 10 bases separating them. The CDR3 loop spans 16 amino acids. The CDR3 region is CASSLDRPENTGELFF. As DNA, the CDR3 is TGTGCCAGCAGTTTAGATCGGCCAGAGAACACCGGGGAGCTGTTTTTT.

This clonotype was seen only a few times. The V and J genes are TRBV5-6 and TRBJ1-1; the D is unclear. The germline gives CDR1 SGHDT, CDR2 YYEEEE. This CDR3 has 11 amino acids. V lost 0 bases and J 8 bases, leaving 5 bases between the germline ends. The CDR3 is CASSLEGEAFF. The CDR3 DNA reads TGTGCCAGCAGCTTGGAGGGCGAAGCTTTCTTT.

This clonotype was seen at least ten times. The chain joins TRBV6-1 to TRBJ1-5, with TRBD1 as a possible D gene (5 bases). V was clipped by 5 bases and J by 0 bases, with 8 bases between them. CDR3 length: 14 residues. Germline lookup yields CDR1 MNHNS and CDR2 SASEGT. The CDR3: CASSRQISNQPQHF. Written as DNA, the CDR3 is TGTGCCAGCAGTCGACAGATTAGCAATCAGCCCCAGCATTTT.

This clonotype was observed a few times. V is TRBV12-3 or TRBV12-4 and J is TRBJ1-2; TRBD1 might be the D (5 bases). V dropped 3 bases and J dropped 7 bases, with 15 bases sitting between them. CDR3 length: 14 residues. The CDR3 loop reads CASSLGRALGGYTF. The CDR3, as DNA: TGTGCCAGCAGTTTGGGCAGGGCCCTTGGTGGCTACACCTTC.

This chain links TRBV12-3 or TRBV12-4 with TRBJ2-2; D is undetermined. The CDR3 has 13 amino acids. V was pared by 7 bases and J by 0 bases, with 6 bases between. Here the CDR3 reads CASTPTNTGELFF. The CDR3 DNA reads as TGTGCCAGCACGCCCACGAACACCGGGGAGCTGTTTTTT.

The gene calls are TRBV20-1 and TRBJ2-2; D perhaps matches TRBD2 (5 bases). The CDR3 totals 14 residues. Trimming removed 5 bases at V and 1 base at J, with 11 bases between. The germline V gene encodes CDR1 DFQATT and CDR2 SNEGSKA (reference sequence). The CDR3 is CSAHRDLNTGELFF. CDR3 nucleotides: TGCAGTGCTCACCGGGATTTGAACACCGGGGAGCTGTTTTTT.

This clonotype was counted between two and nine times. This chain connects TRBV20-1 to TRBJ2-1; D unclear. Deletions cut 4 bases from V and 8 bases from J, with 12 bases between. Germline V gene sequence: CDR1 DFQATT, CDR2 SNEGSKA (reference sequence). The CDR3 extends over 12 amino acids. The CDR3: CSANGVGHEQFF. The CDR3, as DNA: TGCAGTGCTAATGGGGTCGGTCATGAGCAGTTCTTC.

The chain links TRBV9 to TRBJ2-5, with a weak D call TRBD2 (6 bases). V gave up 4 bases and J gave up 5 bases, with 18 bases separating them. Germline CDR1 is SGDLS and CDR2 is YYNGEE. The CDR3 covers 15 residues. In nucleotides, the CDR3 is TGTGCCAGCAGCACCCAGGGACTGTCTGGGGAGACCCAGTACTTC. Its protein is CASSTQGLSGETQYF. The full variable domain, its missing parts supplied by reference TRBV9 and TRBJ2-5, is DSGVTQTPKHLITATGQRVTLRCSPRSGDLSVYWYQQSLDQGLQFLIQYYNGEERAKGNILERFSAQQFPDLHSELNLSSLELGDSALYFCASSTQGLSGETQYFGPGTRLLVL.

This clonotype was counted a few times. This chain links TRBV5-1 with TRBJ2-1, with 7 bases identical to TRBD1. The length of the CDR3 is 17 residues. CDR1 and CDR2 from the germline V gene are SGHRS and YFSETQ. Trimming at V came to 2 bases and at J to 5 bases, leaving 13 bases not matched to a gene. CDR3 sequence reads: CASSFERQGLPDNEQFF. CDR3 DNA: TGCGCCAGCAGCTTTGAAAGACAGGGCCTCCCCGACAATGAGCAGTTCTTC.

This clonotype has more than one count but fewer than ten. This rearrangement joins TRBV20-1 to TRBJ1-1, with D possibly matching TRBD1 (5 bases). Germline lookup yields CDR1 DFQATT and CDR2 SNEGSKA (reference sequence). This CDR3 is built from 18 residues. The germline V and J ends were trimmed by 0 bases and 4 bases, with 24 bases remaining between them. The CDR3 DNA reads TGCAGTGCTAGAGATCTGGGGGGTGGGAGTAATCTGCGCACTGAAGCTTTCTTT. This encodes CSARDLGGGSNLRTEAFF.

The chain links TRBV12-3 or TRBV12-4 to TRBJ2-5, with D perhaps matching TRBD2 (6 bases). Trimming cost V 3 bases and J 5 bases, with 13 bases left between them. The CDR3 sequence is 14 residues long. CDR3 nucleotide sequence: TGTGCCAGCAGTTTGGGCGGGGTTCGGGAGACCCAGTACTTC. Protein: CASSLGGVRETQYF.

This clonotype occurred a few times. The CDR3 coding sequence is TGTGCCAGCAGATTACCAGCAGATACGCAGTATTTT. This encodes CASRLPADTQYF. The chain employs TRBV7-2 and TRBJ2-3; D call uncertain. The germline V and J ends were trimmed by 6 bases and 4 bases, with 8 bases remaining between them. The CDR3 loop spans 12 amino acids. Germline V lookup: CDR1 SGHTA, CDR2 FQGNSA.

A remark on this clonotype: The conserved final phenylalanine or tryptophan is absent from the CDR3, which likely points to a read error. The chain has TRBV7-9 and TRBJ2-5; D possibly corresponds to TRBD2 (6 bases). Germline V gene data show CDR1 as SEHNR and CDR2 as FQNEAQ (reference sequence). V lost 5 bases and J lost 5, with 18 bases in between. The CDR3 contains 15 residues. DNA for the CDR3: TGTGCCAGCAGCCTCGAGGGTAGCGGACGGGAGACCCAGTACTCC. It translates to CASSLEGSGRETQYS.

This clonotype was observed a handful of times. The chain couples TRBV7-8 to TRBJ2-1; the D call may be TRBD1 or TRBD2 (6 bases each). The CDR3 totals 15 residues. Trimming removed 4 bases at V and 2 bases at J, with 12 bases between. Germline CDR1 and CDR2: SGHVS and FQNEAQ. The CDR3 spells CASSYEGGTYNEQFF. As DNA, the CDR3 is TGTGCCAGCAGCTATGAGGGGGGCACCTACAATGAGCAGTTCTTC.

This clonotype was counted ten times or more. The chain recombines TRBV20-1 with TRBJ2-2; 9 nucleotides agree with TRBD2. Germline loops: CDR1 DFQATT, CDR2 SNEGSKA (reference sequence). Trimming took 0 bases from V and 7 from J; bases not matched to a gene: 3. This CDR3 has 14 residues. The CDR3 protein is CSARDPAGGGELFF. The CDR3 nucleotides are TGCAGTGCTAGAGACCCAGCGGGAGGCGGGGAGCTGTTTTTT.

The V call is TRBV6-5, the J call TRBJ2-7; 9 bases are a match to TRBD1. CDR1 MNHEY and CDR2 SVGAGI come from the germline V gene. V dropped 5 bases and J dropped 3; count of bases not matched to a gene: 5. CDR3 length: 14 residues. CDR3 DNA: TGTGCCAGCAGTACTCGACAGGGGGGCTACGAGCAGTACTTC. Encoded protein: CASSTRQGGYEQYF.

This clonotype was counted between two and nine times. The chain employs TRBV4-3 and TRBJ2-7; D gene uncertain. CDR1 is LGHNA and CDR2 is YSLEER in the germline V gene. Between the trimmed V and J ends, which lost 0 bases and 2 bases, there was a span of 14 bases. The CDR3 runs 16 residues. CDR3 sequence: CASSQDLGIPTYEQYF. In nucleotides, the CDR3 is TGCGCCAGCAGCCAAGATTTGGGCATACCCACCTACGAGCAGTACTTC.

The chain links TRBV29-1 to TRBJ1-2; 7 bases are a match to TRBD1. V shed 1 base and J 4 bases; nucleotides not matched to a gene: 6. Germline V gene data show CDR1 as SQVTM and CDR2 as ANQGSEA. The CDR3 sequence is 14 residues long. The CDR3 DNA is TGCAGCGTTGAAGGGGAGAGACAGGGCTATGGCTACACCTTC. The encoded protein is CSVEGERQGYGYTF.

The CDR3 coding sequence is TGTGCCAGCAGCTTTAAAGGGGGCAGAACAGATACGCAGTATTTT. Its translation: CASSFKGGRTDTQYF. This chain connects TRBV11-2 to TRBJ2-3, with 7 bases aligning to TRBD1. Germline trimming cut 3 bases from V and 3 bases from J; bases unmatched to any gene: 6. CDR1 is SGHAT and CDR2 is FQNNGV in the germline V gene. This CDR3 contains 15 residues.

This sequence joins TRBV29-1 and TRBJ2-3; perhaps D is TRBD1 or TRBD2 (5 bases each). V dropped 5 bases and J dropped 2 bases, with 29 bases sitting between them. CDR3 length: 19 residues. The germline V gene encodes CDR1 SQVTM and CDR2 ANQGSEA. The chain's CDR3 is CSVWDSGTETIIFTDTQYF. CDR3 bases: TGCAGCGTTTGGGATTCCGGGACGGAAACGATTATATTCACAGATACGCAGTATTTT.

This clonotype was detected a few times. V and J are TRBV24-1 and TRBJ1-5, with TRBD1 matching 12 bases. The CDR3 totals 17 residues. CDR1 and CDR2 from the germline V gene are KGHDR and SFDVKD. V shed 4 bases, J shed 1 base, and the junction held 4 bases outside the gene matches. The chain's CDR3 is CATSDGTGGGSNQPQHF. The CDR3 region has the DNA TGTGCCACCAGTGACGGGACAGGGGGCGGGAGCAATCAGCCCCAGCATTTT.

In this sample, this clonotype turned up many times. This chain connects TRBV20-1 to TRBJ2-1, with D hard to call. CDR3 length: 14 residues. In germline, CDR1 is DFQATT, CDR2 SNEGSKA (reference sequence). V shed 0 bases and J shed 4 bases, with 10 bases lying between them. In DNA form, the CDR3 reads TGCAGTGCTAGAGATATATTTATTTACAATGAGCAGTTCTTC. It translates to CSARDIFIYNEQFF.

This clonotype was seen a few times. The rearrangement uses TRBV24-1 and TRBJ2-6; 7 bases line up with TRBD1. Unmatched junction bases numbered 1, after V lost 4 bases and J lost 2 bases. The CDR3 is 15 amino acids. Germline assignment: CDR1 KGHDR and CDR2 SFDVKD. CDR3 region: CATSETGAGANVLTF. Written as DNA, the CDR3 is TGTGCCACCAGTGAAACAGGGGCTGGGGCCAACGTCCTGACTTTC.

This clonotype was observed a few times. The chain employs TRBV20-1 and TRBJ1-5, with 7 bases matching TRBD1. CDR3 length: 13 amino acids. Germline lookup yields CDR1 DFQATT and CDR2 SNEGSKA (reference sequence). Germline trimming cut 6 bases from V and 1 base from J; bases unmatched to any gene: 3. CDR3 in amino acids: CSAPGGSNQPQHF. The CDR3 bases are TGCAGTGCACCAGGGGGGAGCAATCAGCCCCAGCATTTT.

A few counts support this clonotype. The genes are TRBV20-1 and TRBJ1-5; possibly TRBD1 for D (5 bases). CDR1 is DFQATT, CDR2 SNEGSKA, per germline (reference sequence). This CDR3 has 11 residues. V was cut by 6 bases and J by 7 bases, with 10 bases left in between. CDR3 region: CSAMGGQPQHF. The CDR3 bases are TGCAGTGCAATGGGGGGGCAGCCCCAGCATTTT.

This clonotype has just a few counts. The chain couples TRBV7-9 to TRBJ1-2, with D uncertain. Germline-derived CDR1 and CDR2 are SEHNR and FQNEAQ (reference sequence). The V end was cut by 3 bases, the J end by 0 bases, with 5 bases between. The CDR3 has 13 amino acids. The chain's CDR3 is CASSLKSNYGYTF. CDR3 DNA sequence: TGTGCCAGCAGCTTGAAGTCTAACTATGGCTACACCTTC. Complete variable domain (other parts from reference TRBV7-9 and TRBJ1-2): DTGVSQNPRHKITKRGQNVTFRCDPISEHNRLYWYRQTLGQGPEFLTYFQNEAQLEKSRLLSDRFSAERPKGSFSTLEIQRTEQGDSAMYLCASSLKSNYGYTFGSGTRLTVV.

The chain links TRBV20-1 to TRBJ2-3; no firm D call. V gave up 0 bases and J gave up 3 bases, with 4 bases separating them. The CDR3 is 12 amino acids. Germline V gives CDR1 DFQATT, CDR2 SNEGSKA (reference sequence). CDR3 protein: CSARDWTDTQYF. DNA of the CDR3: TGCAGTGCTAGAGATTGGACAGATACGCAGTATTTT.

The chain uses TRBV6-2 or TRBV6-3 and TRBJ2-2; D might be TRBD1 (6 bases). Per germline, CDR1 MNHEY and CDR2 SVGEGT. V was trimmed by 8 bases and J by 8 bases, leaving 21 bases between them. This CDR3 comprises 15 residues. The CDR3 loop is CASFDRDTARGELFF. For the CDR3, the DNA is TGTGCCAGCTTTGACCGGGACACAGCTCGAGGGGAGCTGTTTTTT.

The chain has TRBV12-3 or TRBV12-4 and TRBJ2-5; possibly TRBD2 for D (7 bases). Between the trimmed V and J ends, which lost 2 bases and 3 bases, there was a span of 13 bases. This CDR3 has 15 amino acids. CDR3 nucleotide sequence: TGTGCCAGCAGTTTATTCGGGAGGACAGAAGAGACCCAGTACTTC. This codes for CASSLFGRTEETQYF.